These 25 T cell receptor beta chains share one sample of origin, sequenced in a study of CD8+CD57+ T cells in acquired aplastic anemia. Profiles of TCR beta VDJ and CDR3 were generated from a genomic DNA template. MiXCR, run by TCRdb on the reads, gives a single entry per CDR3 protein. The data show about 160,000 distinct CDR3 sequences, with about 50% seen just once and roughly 30% held by the top ten. Sequencing involved patients with CD8+CD57+ cell expansion previously shown by flow cytometry. Sequenced: sorted CD4+, CD8+, or CD8+CD57+ T cells (not recorded which) from PBMCs. Source of these receptors: a human donor with aplastic anemia.

At least ten counts were recorded for this clonotype. The gene calls are TRBV5-1 and TRBJ2-7, with D possibly TRBD2 on 6 matching bases. Germline values: CDR1 SGHRS, CDR2 YFSETQ. The CDR3 totals 14 residues. V lost 7 bases to trimming and J lost 9 bases, with 23 bases between them. CDR3 in amino acids: CASALSGLPTGQYF. CDR3 DNA sequence: TGCGCCAGCGCCTTATCGGGACTTCCGACCGGGCAGTACTTC.

This chain uses TRBV6-2 or TRBV6-3 with TRBJ2-3, with 9 bases fitting TRBD1. The CDR3 is 16 amino acids. The germline V gene encodes CDR1 MNHEY and CDR2 SVGEGT. V trimming: 2 bases; J trimming: 3 bases; junction bases outside the gene matches: 6. The CDR3 DNA reads as TGTGCCAGCAGTTACGGGAACGACAGGGGGACAGATACGCAGTATTTT. Residues: CASSYGNDRGTDTQYF.

The gene calls are TRBV10-3 and TRBJ2-3, with D possibly being TRBD2 (6 bases). Germline loops: CDR1 ENHRY, CDR2 SYGVKD. The CDR3 runs 14 residues. V lost 4 bases to trimming and J lost 3 bases, with 11 bases between them. CDR3 amino acids: CAISGLVGTDTQYF. The CDR3 nucleotides read TGTGCCATCAGTGGACTAGTTGGTACAGATACGCAGTATTTT.

The rearrangement links TRBV19 to TRBJ2-3; 10 nucleotides agree with TRBD2. The CDR3 sequence is 16 residues long. The germline CDR1 and CDR2 sequences are LNHDA and SQIVND (reference sequence). Trimming removed 5 bases from V and 2 bases from J; junction bases left unmatched: 7. In DNA, the CDR3 is TGTGCCAGTAGTGACCCGAGCGGGGGGGCCACAGATACGCAGTATTTT. The encoded protein is CASSDPSGGATDTQYF.

This clonotype was recorded many times. The chain is built from TRBV11-3 and TRBJ2-2, with D uncertain. The CDR3 consists of 14 residues. The V and J ends lost 6 bases and 5 bases respectively, with 13 bases between them. Germline CDR1 and CDR2: SGHNT and YENEEA. This chain's CDR3 is CASRDTPQTGELFF. Written as DNA, the CDR3 is TGTGCCAGCAGAGATACCCCACAGACCGGGGAGCTGTTTTTT.

The chain has TRBV9 and TRBJ2-7, with 9 nucleotides matching TRBD1. Germline CDR1 SGDLS, CDR2 YYNGEE. Trimming cost V 3 bases and J 7 bases; bases outside gene matches: 8. The CDR3 is made up of 14 amino acids. The CDR3 coding sequence is TGTGCCAGCAGCGAGGAGGACAGGGGCCCAGAGCAGTACTTC. It specifies CASSEEDRGPEQYF.

This chain uses TRBV7-2 with TRBJ1-1; TRBD1 might be the D (6 bases). CDR3 length equals 13 residues. Germline V gene lookup returns CDR1 SGHTA and CDR2 FQGNSA. Trimming took 5 bases from V and 4 from J, leaving 11 bases between them. The CDR3 protein is CASSLQGGTEAFF. The CDR3 DNA reads TGTGCCAGCAGCCTTCAAGGGGGCACTGAAGCTTTCTTT.

Ten or more counts support this clonotype. The chain is built from TRBV24-1 and TRBJ2-1, with D possibly being TRBD1 (6 bases). This CDR3 is built from 13 residues. CDR1 KGHDR and CDR2 SFDVKD come from the germline V gene. V dropped 1 base and J dropped 7 bases, with 7 bases sitting between them. CDR3 nucleotide sequence: TGTGCCACCAGTGATTTAGGGGGTAATGAGCAGTTCTTC. Protein sequence: CATSDLGGNEQFF.

This clonotype was seen ten or more times. The chain is built from TRBV5-6 and TRBJ1-2, with a weak D call TRBD1 (6 bases). Germline V gene data show CDR1 as SGHDT and CDR2 as YYEEEE. The V end lost 0 bases, the J end lost 6 bases, and 12 bases lay between the germline ends. The CDR3 runs to 14 residues. The CDR3 DNA sequence: TGTGCCAGCAGCTTGGAAGGGGGGCCGGATGGCTACACCTTC. Translation gives CASSLEGGPDGYTF.

J is TRBJ2-1 and V is TRBV29-1; 8 bases fit TRBD2. V lost 4 bases and J lost 3; bases outside the gene matches: 5. In germline, CDR1 is SQVTM, CDR2 ANQGSEA. The CDR3 is 14 amino acids. CDR3 nucleotide sequence: TGCAGCGTTGTCGGGCTAGCGGGCTACAATGAGCAGTTCTTC. This gives the protein CSVVGLAGYNEQFF.

The table lists this clonotype with a count of one. The rearrangement joins TRBV19 to TRBJ1-2, with D possibly being TRBD1 (6 bases). Germline V gene data show CDR1 as LNHDA and CDR2 as SQIVND (reference sequence). The CDR3 is 11 amino acids. V lost 8 bases, J lost 8 bases, and 12 bases lay in between. The DNA for the CDR3 is TGTGCCAGTTGGGGACAACCGGGCTACACCTTC. Protein sequence: CASWGQPGYTF.

This chain connects TRBV7-7 to TRBJ2-5; possibly TRBD2 for D (6 bases). V was shortened by 5 bases and J by 1 base, with 14 bases between the two germline ends. Germline loops: CDR1 SSHAT, CDR2 FNYEAQ (reference sequence). The CDR3 covers 15 residues. CDR3 loop: CASSGAAGFQETQYF. CDR3 DNA: TGTGCCAGCAGCGGCGCGGCGGGGTTCCAAGAGACCCAGTACTTC.

About this clonotype: One end of the junction varies from germline; a read error may be responsible. The genes are TRBV15 and TRBJ2-5; no firm D call. This CDR3 spans 11 amino acids. Per the germline V gene, CDR1 is LNHNV and CDR2 is YYDKDF (reference sequence). CDR3 coding DNA: TGTGCCACCAGCAGAGGAGAGGCCCAGTACTTC. This translates into CATSRGEAQYF.

The DNA for the CDR3 is TGTGCCAGCAGTGTAGACAGGGGCTTTTTCGATGGCTACACCTTC. This gives the protein CASSVDRGFFDGYTF. This rearrangement joins TRBV2 to TRBJ1-2; 8 bases are shared with TRBD1. Germline trimming cut 4 bases from V and 6 bases from J; bases unmatched to any gene: 10. This CDR3 has 15 amino acids. The germline V gene has CDR1 SNHLY and CDR2 FYNNEI. Drawing the rest from reference TRBV2 and TRBJ1-2, the complete variable domain is EPEVTQTPSHQVTQMGQEVILRCVPISNHLYFYWYRQILGQKVEFLVSFYNNEISEKSEIFDDQFSVERPDGSNFTLKIRSTKLEDSAMYFCASSVDRGFFDGYTFGSGTRLTVV.

This clonotype was seen repeatedly, ten times or more. The chain is built from TRBV3-1 and TRBJ2-7; D not certain. Germline CDR1 LGHDT, CDR2 YNNKEL (reference sequence). The V gene lost 0 bases and the J gene lost 0 bases, with 6 bases spanning the gap. This CDR3 has 14 residues. CDR3 in DNA: TGTGCCAGCAGCCAAGATTCACACTCCTACGAGCAGTACTTC. Amino acids: CASSQDSHSYEQYF.

This clonotype was observed at least ten times. This chain connects TRBV7-2 to TRBJ1-4; 7 bases line up with TRBD1. Trimming cost V 5 bases and J 8 bases; bases outside gene matches: 8. Germline loops: CDR1 SGHTA, CDR2 FQGNSA. The CDR3 contains 14 residues. CDR3 in amino acids: CASSTTGVSEKLFF. The CDR3 nucleotides are TGTGCCAGCAGCACCACAGGGGTTAGCGAAAAACTGTTTTTT.

This clonotype was counted between two and nine times. The rearrangement links TRBV27 to TRBJ1-2; TRBD1 aligns across 12 bases. Losses at the gene ends were 4 bases for V and 6 bases for J; bases not matched to a gene: 6. This CDR3 comprises 15 residues. Germline V lookup: CDR1 MNHEY, CDR2 SMNVEV (reference sequence). The CDR3 sequence is CASSYVGTGGDGYTF. The CDR3 bases are TGTGCCAGCAGTTACGTAGGGACAGGGGGCGATGGCTACACCTTC.

The chain uses TRBV19 and TRBJ1-5; D not certain. CDR1 is LNHDA, CDR2 SQIVND, per germline (reference sequence). CDR3 size: 16 residues. Trimming removed 0 bases from V and 5 bases from J, with 14 bases in between. The CDR3 DNA sequence: TGTGCCAGTAGTATAGACCTCTCCGCCTGGGATCAGCCCCAGCATTTT. It codes for CASSIDLSAWDQPQHF.

The V call is TRBV7-6, the J call TRBJ2-5; D is uncertain. The germline V gene has CDR1 SGHVS and CDR2 FNYEAQ. The CDR3 is 12 amino acids. Trimming left V 0 bases short and J 5 bases short, with 4 bases between. The DNA of the CDR3 is TGTGCCAGCAGCTTAGCGCTGGAGACCCAGTACTTC. Translating it yields CASSLALETQYF. Full variable domain (remainder filled in from reference TRBV7-6 and TRBJ2-5): GAGVSQSPRYKVTKRGQDVALRCDPISGHVSLYWYRQALGQGPEFLTYFNYEAQQDKSGLPNDRFSAERPEGSISTLTIQRTEQRDSAMYRCASSLALETQYFGPGTRLLVL.

At least ten counts were recorded for this clonotype. V and J are TRBV7-9 and TRBJ2-2; TRBD1 aligns across 7 bases. The V gene's germline CDR1 is SEHNR and CDR2 FQNEAQ (reference sequence). This CDR3 spans 14 amino acids. The V segment lost 5 bases and the J segment 7 bases; nucleotides outside the gene matches: 7. The CDR3 DNA reads TGTGCCAGCAGCCTCGACAGGGTTCACGGGGAGCTGTTTTTT. The encoded protein is CASSLDRVHGELFF.

The chain joins TRBV11-1 to TRBJ2-1; 9 bases are shared with TRBD2. Germline CDR1 SGHAT, CDR2 FQDESV (reference sequence). The CDR3 is 19 amino acids. Trimming took 1 base from V and 2 from J; bases not matched to a gene: 12. The CDR3 bases are TGTGCCAGCAGCTTAGGGGCTAGCGGGATCATCGGAACCTACAATGAGCAGTTCTTC. Translation gives CASSLGASGIIGTYNEQFF.

The chain carries TRBV30 and TRBJ1-5; possible D gene TRBD1, 5 bases. In germline, CDR1 is GTSNPN, CDR2 SVGIG (reference sequence). The CDR3 is 13 amino acids. The V end was cut by 2 bases, the J end by 7 bases, with 12 bases between. The CDR3 reads CAWSRGGEQPQHF. Written as DNA, the CDR3 is TGTGCCTGGAGTAGGGGAGGGGAGCAGCCCCAGCATTTT.

This chain joins TRBV9 and TRBJ2-1; 13 bases align to TRBD2. The V segment lost 3 bases and the J segment 0 bases; nucleotides outside the gene matches: 9. The CDR3 spans 19 residues. The germline CDR1 and CDR2 sequences are SGDLS and YYNGEE. In nucleotides, the CDR3 is TGTGCCAGCAGCGGGTCCACTAGCGGGAGGGCCCACTCCTACAATGAGCAGTTCTTC. This codes for CASSGSTSGRAHSYNEQFF. Supplemented by reference TRBV9 and TRBJ2-1, the full variable domain reads DSGVTQTPKHLITATGQRVTLRCSPRSGDLSVYWYQQSLDQGLQFLIQYYNGEERAKGNILERFSAQQFPDLHSELNLSSLELGDSALYFCASSGSTSGRAHSYNEQFFGPGTRLTVL.

This clonotype was counted a few times. The chain recombines TRBV2 with TRBJ1-2; a weak D match, TRBD1 (6 bases). The germline gives CDR1 SNHLY, CDR2 FYNNEI. The CDR3 sequence is 14 residues long. Trimming left V 2 bases short and J 5 bases short, with 12 bases between. The CDR3 region is CASSELDSGYGYTF. The CDR3 nucleotides read TGTGCCAGCAGTGAATTGGACAGTGGTTATGGCTACACCTTC.

This clonotype was observed at least ten times. The CDR3 here is CASSLNTYEQYF. For the CDR3, the DNA is TGTGCCAGCAGTTTAAATACCTACGAGCAGTACTTC. This rearrangement joins TRBV12-3 or TRBV12-4 to TRBJ2-7; D uncertain. CDR3 length: 12 amino acids. V was trimmed by 2 bases and J by 2 bases, leaving 4 bases between them.